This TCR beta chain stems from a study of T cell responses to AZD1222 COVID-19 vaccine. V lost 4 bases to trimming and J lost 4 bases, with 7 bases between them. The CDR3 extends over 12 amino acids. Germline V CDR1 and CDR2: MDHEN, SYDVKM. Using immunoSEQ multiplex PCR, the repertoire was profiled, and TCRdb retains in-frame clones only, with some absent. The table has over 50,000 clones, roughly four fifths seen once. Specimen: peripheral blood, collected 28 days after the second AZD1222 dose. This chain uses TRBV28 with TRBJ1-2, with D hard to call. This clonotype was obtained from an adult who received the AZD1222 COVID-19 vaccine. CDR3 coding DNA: TGTGCCAGCAGTTCCCTCGGCTATGGCTACACCTTC. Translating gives CASSSLGYGYTF.